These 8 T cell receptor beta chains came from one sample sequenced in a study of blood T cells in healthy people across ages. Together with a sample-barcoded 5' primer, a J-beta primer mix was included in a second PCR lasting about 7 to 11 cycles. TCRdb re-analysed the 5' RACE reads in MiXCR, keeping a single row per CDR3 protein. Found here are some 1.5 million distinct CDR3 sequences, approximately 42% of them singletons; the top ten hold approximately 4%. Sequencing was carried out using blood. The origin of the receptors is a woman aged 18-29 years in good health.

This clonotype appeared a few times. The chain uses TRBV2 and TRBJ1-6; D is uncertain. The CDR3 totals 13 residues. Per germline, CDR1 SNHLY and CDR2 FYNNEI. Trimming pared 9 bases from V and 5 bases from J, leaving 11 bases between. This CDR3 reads CASSPGNNSPLHF. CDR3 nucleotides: TGTGCCAGTTCTCCCGGTAATAATTCACCCCTCCACTTT.

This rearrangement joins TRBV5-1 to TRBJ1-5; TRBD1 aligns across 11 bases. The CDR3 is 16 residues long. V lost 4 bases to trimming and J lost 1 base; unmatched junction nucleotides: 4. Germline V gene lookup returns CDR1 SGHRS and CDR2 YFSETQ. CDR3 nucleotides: TGCGCCAGCAGCATCGGGACAGGGGGGAGCAATCAGCCCCAGCATTTT. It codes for CASSIGTGGSNQPQHF.

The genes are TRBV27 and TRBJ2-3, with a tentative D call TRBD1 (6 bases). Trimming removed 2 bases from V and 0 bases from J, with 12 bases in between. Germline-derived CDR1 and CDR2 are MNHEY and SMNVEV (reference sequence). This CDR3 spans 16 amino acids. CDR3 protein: CASSLTGQGSTDTQYF. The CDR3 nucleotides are TGTGCCAGCAGTTTAACGGGGCAGGGGAGCACAGATACGCAGTATTTT.

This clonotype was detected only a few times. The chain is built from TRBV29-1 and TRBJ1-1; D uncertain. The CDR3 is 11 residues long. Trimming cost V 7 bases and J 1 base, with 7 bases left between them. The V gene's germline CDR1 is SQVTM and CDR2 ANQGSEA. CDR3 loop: CSAFRNTEAFF. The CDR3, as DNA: TGCAGCGCCTTTAGGAACACTGAAGCTTTCTTT.

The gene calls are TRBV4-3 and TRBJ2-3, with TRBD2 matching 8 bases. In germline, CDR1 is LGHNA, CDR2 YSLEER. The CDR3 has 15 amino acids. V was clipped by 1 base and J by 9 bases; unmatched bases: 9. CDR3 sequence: CASSQGRAGEGTQYF. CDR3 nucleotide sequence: TGCGCCAGCAGCCAAGGGCGAGCGGGGGAAGGGACGCAGTATTTT.

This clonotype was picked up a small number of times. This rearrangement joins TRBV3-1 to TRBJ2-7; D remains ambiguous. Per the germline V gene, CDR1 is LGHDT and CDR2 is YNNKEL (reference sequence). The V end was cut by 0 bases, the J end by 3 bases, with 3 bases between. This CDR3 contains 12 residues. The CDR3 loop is CASSQEDYEQYF. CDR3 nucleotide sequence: TGTGCCAGCAGCCAAGAAGACTACGAGCAGTACTTC.

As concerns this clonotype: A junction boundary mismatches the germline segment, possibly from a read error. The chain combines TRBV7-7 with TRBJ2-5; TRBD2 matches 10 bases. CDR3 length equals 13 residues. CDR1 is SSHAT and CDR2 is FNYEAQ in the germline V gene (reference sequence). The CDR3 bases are TGTGCTAGCAGCTCCCGGACTAGCGGGACCCAGTACTTC. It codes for CASSSRTSGTQYF.

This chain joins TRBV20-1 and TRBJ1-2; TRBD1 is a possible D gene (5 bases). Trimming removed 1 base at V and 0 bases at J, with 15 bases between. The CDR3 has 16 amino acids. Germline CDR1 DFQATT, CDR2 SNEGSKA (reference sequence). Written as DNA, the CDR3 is TGCAGTGCTAGAGTTAACGGGGCTACCGCTAACTATGGCTACACCTTC. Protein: CSARVNGATANYGYTF.